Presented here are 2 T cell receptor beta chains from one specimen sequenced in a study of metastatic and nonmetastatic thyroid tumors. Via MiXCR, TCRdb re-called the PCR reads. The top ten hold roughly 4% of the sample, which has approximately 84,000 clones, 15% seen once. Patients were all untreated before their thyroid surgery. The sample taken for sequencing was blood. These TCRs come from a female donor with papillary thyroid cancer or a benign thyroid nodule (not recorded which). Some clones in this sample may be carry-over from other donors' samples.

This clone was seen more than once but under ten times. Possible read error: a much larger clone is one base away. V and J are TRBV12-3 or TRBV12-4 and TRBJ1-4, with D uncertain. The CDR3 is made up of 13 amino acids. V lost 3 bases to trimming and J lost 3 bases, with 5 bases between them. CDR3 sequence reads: CASSFCSNEKLFF. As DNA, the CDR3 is TGTGCCAGCAGTTTTTGTTCTAATGAAAAACTGTTTTTT.

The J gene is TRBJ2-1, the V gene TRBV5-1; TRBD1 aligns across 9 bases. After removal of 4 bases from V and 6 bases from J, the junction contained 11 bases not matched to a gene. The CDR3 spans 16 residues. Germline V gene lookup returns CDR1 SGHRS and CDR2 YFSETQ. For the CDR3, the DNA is TGCGCCAGCAGCGTTCCCTCCGGGACAGGGTCCAATGAGCAGTTCTTC. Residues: CASSVPSGTGSNEQFF.